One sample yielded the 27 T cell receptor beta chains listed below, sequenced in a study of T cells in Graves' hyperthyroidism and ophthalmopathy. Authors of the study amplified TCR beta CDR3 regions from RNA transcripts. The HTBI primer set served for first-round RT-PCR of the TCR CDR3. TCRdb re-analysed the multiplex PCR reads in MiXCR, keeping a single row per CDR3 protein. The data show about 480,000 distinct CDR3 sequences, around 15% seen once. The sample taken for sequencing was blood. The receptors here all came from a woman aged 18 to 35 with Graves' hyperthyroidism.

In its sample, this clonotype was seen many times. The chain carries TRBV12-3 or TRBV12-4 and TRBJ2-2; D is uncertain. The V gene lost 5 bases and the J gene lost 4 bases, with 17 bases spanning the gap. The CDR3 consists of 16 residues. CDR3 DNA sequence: TGTGCCAGCAGTCTCCCCGTTCATCTAGTCACCGGGGAGCTGTTTTTT. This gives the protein CASSLPVHLVTGELFF.

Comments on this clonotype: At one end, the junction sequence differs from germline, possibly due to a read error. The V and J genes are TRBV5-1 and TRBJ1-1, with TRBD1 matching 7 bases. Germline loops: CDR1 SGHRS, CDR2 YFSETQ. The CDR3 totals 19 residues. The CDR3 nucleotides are TGCGCCAGCAGCTTGGCCCTCGGGACAGACACACTAAAGAACACTGAAGCTTCCTTT. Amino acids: CASSLALGTDTLKNTEASF. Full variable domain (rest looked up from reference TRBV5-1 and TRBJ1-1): KAGVTQTPRYLIKTRGQQVTLSCSPISGHRSVSWYQQTPGQGLQFLFEYFSETQRNKGNFPGRFSGRQFSNSRSEMNVSTLELGDSALYLCASSLALGTDTLKNTEASFGQGTRLTVV.

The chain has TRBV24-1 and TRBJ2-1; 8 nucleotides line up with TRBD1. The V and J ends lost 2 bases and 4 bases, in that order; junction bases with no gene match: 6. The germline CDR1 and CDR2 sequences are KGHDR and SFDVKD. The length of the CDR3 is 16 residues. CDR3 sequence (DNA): TGTGCCACCAGTGATTCAGGGGGCATGGGGTACAATGAGCAGTTCTTC. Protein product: CATSDSGGMGYNEQFF.

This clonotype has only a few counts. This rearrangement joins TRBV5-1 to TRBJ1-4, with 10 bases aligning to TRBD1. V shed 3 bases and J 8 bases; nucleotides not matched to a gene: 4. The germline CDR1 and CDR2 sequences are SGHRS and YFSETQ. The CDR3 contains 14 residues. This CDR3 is CASSWDRGGEKLFF. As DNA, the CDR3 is TGCGCCAGCAGCTGGGACAGGGGAGGGGAAAAACTGTTTTTT.

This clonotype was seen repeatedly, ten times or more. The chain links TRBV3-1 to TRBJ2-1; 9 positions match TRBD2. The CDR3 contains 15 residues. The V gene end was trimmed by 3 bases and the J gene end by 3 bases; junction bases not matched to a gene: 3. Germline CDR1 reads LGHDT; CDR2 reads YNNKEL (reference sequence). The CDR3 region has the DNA TGTGCCAGCAGCCATCAAGCGGGAGGCTACAATGAGCAGTTCTTC. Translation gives CASSHQAGGYNEQFF.

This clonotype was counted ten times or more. The CDR3 coding sequence is TGTGCCAGCAGCCCAGGGACTAGCGGAATATTTAGCACAGATACGCAGTATTTT. The encoded protein is CASSPGTSGIFSTDTQYF. The genes are TRBV12-3 or TRBV12-4 and TRBJ2-3; 11 bases agree with TRBD2. With 6 bases clipped from V and 0 bases from J, the junction kept 11 bases outside the gene matches. This CDR3 is 18 amino acids long.

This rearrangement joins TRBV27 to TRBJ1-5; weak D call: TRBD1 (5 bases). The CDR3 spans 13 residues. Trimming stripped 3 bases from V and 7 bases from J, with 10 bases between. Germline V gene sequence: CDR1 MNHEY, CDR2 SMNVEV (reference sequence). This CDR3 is CASSFGAGQPQHF. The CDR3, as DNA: TGTGCCAGCAGTTTTGGGGCAGGACAGCCCCAGCATTTT.

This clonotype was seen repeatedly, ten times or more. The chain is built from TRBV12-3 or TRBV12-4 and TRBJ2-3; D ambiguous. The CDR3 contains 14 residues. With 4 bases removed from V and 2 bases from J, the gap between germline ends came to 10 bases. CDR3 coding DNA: TGTGCCAGCAGTTGGGGATCTCTCACAGATACGCAGTATTTT. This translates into CASSWGSLTDTQYF.

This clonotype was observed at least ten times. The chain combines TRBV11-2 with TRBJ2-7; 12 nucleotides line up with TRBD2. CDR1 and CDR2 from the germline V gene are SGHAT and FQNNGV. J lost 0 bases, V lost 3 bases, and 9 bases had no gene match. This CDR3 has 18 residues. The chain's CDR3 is CASSFRGTSGPSSYEQYV. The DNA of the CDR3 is TGTGCCAGCAGCTTTCGCGGGACTAGCGGGCCTAGCTCCTACGAGCAGTACGTC.

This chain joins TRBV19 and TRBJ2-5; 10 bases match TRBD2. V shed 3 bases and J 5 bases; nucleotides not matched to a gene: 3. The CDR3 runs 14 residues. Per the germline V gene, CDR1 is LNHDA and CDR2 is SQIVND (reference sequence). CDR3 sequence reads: CASSIGAGGETQYF. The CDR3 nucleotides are TGTGCCAGTAGTATCGGAGCGGGAGGGGAGACCCAGTACTTC.

CDR3 residues: CATTRGDTQYF. CDR3 bases: TGTGCCACCACCAGGGGAGATACGCAGTATTTT. The chain carries TRBV24-1 and TRBJ2-3; D might be TRBD1 (6 bases). V shed 8 bases and J shed 5 bases, with 7 bases lying between them. The CDR3 spans 11 residues. Germline V gene data show CDR1 as KGHDR and CDR2 as SFDVKD.

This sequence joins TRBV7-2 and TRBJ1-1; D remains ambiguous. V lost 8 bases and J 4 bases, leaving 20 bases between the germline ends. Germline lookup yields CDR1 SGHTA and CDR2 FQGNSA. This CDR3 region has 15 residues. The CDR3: CASSISIVGRTEAFF. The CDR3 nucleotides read TGTGCCAGCTCCATTTCGATCGTTGGGCGCACTGAAGCTTTCTTT.

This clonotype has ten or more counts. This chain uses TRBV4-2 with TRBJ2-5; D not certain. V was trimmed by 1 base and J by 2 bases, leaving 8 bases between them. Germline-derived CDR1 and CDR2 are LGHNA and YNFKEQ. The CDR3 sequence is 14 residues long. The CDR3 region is CASSQGGFQETQYF. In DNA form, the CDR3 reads TGTGCCAGCAGCCAAGGCGGCTTTCAAGAGACCCAGTACTTC.

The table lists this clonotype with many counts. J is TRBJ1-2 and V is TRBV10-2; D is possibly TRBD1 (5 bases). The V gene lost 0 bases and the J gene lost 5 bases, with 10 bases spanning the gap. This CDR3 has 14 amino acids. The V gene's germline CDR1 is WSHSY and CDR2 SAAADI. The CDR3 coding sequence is TGCGCCAGCAGTGAGTCGGTCCGGGGGTATGGCTACACCTTC. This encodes CASSESVRGYGYTF.

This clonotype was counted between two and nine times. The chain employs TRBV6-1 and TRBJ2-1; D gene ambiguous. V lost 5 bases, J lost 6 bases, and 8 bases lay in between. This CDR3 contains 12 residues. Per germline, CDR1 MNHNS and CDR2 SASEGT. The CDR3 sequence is CASSCSCNEQFF. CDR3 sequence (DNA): TGTGCCAGCAGTTGTAGTTGCAATGAGCAGTTCTTC.

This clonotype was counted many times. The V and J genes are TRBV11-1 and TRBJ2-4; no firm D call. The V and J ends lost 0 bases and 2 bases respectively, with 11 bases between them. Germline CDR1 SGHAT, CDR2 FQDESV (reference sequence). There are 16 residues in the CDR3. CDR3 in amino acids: CASSLALDMSKNIQYF. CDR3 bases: TGTGCCAGCAGCTTAGCCCTCGACATGTCCAAAAACATTCAGTACTTC.

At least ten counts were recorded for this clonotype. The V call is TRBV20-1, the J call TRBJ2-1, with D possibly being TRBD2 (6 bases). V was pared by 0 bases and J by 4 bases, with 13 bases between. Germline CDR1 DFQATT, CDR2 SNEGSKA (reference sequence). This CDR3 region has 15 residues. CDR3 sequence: CSAREGGRLYNEQFF. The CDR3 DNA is TGCAGTGCTAGAGAAGGAGGGAGACTATACAATGAGCAGTTCTTC.

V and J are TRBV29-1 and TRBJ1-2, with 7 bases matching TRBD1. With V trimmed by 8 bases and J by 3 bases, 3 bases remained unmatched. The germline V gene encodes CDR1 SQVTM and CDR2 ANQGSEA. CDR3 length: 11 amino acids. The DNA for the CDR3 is TGCAGCACCGACAGGGACTATGGCTACACCTTC. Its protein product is CSTDRDYGYTF.

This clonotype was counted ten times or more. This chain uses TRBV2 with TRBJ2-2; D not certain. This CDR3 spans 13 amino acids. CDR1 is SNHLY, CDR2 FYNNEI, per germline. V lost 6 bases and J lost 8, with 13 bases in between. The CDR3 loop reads CASRAKGSGELFF. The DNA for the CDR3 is TGTGCCAGCAGGGCAAAGGGTTCAGGGGAGCTGTTTTTT.

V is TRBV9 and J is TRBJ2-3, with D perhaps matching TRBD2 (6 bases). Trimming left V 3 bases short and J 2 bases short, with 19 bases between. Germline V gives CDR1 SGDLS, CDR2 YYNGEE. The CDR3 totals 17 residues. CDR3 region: CASSGRGTGLYTDTQYF. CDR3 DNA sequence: TGTGCCAGCAGCGGACGGGGGACGGGACTCTACACAGATACGCAGTATTTT.

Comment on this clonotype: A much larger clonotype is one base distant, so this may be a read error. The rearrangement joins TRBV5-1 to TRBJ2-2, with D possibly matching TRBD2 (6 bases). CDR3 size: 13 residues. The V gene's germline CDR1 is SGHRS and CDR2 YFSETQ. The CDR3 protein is CTSSLEGRGELFF. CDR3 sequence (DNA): TGCACCAGCAGCTTGGAGGGGCGCGGGGAGCTGTTTTTT.

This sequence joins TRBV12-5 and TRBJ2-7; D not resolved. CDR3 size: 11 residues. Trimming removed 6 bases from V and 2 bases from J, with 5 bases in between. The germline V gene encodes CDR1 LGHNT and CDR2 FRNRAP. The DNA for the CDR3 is TGTGCTAGTGGAGAGACCTACGAGCAGTACTTC. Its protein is CASGETYEQYF.

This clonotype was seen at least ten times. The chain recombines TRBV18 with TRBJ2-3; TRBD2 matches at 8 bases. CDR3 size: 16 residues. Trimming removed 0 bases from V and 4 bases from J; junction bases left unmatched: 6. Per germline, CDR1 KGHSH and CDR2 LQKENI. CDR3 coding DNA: TGTGCCAGCTCACCACCTAGCGGGATGCGCGCAGATACGCAGTATTTT. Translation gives CASSPPSGMRADTQYF.

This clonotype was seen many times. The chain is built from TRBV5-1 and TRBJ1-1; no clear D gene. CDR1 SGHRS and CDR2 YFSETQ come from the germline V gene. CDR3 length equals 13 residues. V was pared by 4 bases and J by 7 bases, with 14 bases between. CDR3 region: CASSPSSAVEAFF. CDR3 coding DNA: TGCGCCAGCAGCCCCTCGTCCGCCGTTGAAGCTTTCTTT. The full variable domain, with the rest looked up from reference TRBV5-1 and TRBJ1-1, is KAGVTQTPRYLIKTRGQQVTLSCSPISGHRSVSWYQQTPGQGLQFLFEYFSETQRNKGNFPGRFSGRQFSNSRSEMNVSTLELGDSALYLCASSPSSAVEAFFGQGTRLTVV.

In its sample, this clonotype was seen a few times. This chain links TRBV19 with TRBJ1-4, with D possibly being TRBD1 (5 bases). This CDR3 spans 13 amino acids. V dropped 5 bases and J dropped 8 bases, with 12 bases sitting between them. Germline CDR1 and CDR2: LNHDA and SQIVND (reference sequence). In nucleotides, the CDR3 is TGTGCCAGTAGTGGGGCACAGAAGGAAAAACTGTTTTTT. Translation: CASSGAQKEKLFF.

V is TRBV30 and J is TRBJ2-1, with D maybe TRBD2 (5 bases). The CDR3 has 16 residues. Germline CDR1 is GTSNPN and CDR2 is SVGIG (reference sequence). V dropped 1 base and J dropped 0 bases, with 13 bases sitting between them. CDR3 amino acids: CAWSGFSGSSYNEQFF. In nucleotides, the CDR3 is TGTGCCTGGAGTGGGTTTAGTGGGAGCTCCTACAATGAGCAGTTCTTC.

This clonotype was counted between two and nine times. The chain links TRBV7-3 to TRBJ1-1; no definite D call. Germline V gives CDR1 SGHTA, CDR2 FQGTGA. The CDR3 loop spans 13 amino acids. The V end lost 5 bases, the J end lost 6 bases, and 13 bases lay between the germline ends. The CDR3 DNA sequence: TGTGCCAGCAGCCCTGGTTCGGAGGCTGAAGCTTTCTTT. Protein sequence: CASSPGSEAEAFF.